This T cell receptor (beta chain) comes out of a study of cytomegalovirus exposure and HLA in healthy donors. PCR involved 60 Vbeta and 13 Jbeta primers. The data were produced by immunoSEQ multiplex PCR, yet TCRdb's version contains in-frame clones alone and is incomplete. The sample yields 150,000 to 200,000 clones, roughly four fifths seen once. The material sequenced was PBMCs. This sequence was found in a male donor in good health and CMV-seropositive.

The CDR3 bases are TGTGCCAGCTCAGCGGGACAGTCGAACACTGAAGCTTTCTTT. Amino acid sequence: CASSAGQSNTEAFF. The chain joins TRBV18 to TRBJ1-1; TRBD1 matches 7 bases. The ends lost 5 bases at V and 1 base at J; junction bases unmatched: 4. Germline CDR1 KGHSH, CDR2 LQKENI. This CDR3 is 14 amino acids long.